The 21 T cell receptor beta chains below were found in one sample sequenced in a study of T cell repertoires in cytomegalovirus infection. One entry per CDR3 protein results from TCRdb running MiXCR on the reads. The sample lists roughly 720,000 distinct CDR3 sequences; approximately 34% were seen once. Source material: PBMCs. These receptors originate from a human donor in good health (CMV status not recorded). Some clones in this sample may be carry-over from other donors' samples.

This sequence joins TRBV5-1 and TRBJ2-7; D tentatively fits TRBD1 or TRBD2 (5 bases each). CDR1 is SGHRS, CDR2 YFSETQ, per germline. Between the trimmed V and J ends, which lost 7 bases and 3 bases, there was a span of 17 bases. The CDR3 sequence is 14 residues long. The CDR3 DNA reads as TGCGCCAGCGCTGTATGGGACCACAGCTACGAGCAGTACTTC. The encoded protein is CASAVWDHSYEQYF.

CDR3 DNA sequence: TGTGCCAGCGGCGGAACGGGGACAGGCGTCGGGAGCGAGCAGTACTTC. It specifies CASGGTGTGVGSEQYF. The genes are TRBV12-3 or TRBV12-4 and TRBJ2-7; 8 nucleotides agree with TRBD1. The CDR3 has 16 residues. The J segment lost 6 bases and the V segment lost 8 bases, leaving 18 bases of the junction unmatched.

The rearrangement joins TRBV27 to TRBJ2-6; D may be TRBD1 (5 bases). Germline CDR1 reads MNHEY; CDR2 reads SMNVEV (reference sequence). Trimming removed 4 bases at V and 1 base at J, with 17 bases between. CDR3 size: 18 residues. The CDR3 DNA reads TGTGCCAGCAGTTGGGGCTCGCGCTTCGAATCTGGGGCCAACGTCCTGACTTTC. Residues: CASSWGSRFESGANVLTF.

This rearrangement joins TRBV19 to TRBJ2-2, with TRBD2 as a possible D gene (6 bases). This CDR3 is 14 amino acids long. The germline CDR1 and CDR2 sequences are LNHDA and SQIVND (reference sequence). Trimming took off 6 bases at V and 2 bases at J, with 10 bases between the two ends. This chain's CDR3 is CASRWDLNTGELFF. The CDR3 DNA is TGTGCCAGTAGGTGGGACTTAAACACCGGGGAGCTGTTTTTT. The full variable domain, rest sourced from reference TRBV19 and TRBJ2-2, is DGGITQSPKYLFRKEGQNVTLSCEQNLNHDAMYWYRQDPGQGLRLIYYSQIVNDFQKGDIAEGYSVSREKKESFPLTVTSAQKNPTAFYLCASRWDLNTGELFFGEGSRLTVL.

The V call is TRBV20-1, the J call TRBJ1-5, with D maybe TRBD1 (5 bases). CDR1 is DFQATT, CDR2 SNEGSKA, per germline (reference sequence). The CDR3 has 15 residues. Between the trimmed V and J ends, which lost 3 bases and 0 bases, there was a span of 12 bases. CDR3 protein: CSASFGGNSNQPQHF. The CDR3 DNA reads as TGCAGTGCTAGCTTCGGGGGGAATAGCAATCAGCCCCAGCATTTT.

This clonotype was seen ten or more times. The rearrangement links TRBV7-9 to TRBJ1-3, with a weak D call TRBD1 (5 bases). Germline-derived CDR1 and CDR2 are SEHNR and FQNEAQ (reference sequence). CDR3 length: 15 amino acids. V lost 1 base, J lost 0 bases, and 7 bases lay in between. CDR3 nucleotides: TGTGCCAGCAGCTTAGGACAGACCTCTGGAAACACCATATATTTT. Amino acids: CASSLGQTSGNTIYF.

At least ten counts were recorded for this clonotype. The CDR3 DNA reads TGTGCCAGCAGCCAAGGGTGGGGGGGCCGGACTGAAGCTTTCTTT. It is translated as CASSQGWGGRTEAFF. The chain joins TRBV7-8 to TRBJ1-1; tentatively, D is TRBD1 (6 bases). The CDR3 is made up of 15 amino acids. V lost 5 bases and J lost 5, with 18 bases in between. Germline V lookup: CDR1 SGHVS, CDR2 FQNEAQ.

The rearrangement uses TRBV20-1 and TRBJ2-6; no clear D gene. Germline lookup yields CDR1 DFQATT and CDR2 SNEGSKA (reference sequence). Trimming removed 4 bases from V and 0 bases from J, with 4 bases in between. The CDR3 consists of 13 residues. The CDR3 loop is CSAILSGANVLTF. The CDR3 nucleotides are TGCAGTGCTATACTCTCTGGGGCCAACGTCCTGACTTTC.

The chain links TRBV7-8 to TRBJ2-7; 7 bases fit TRBD1. This CDR3 is 15 amino acids long. V gave up 5 bases and J gave up 2 bases; unmatched junction bases: 9. The germline CDR1 and CDR2 sequences are SGHVS and FQNEAQ. The CDR3 DNA follows: TGTGCCAGCAGCCGGGGACAGTCTAGGGCCTACGAGCAGTACTTC. Protein: CASSRGQSRAYEQYF.

The rearrangement links TRBV29-1 to TRBJ2-2; D might be TRBD1 or TRBD2, each matching 5 bases. CDR1 SQVTM and CDR2 ANQGSEA come from the germline V gene. Trimming took 0 bases from V and 6 from J, leaving 11 bases between them. The CDR3 has 14 residues. CDR3 sequence reads: CSVEELRDPGELFF. DNA of the CDR3: TGCAGCGTTGAAGAGTTAAGGGACCCCGGGGAGCTGTTTTTT.

CDR3 bases: TGTGCCAGCAGTTCCCCAGTCTCTGGGGCCAACGTCCTGACTTTC. Its protein product is CASSSPVSGANVLTF. This chain joins TRBV28 and TRBJ2-6; D ambiguous. Germline CDR1 is MDHEN and CDR2 is SYDVKM. V lost 4 bases to trimming and J lost 0 bases, with 7 bases between them. CDR3 length: 15 residues.

Concerning this clonotype itself: One end of the junction varies from germline; a read error may be responsible. The chain has TRBV27 and TRBJ1-2, with D maybe TRBD1 (5 bases). The CDR3 is 15 amino acids. Germline loops: CDR1 MNHEY, CDR2 SMNVEV (reference sequence). CDR3 bases: TGCTCCAGCAGTACCGGGGCCCAGTTGCTCAATGGCTACACCTTC. Its translation: CSSSTGAQLLNGYTF.

This clonotype was counted a few times. The V and J genes are TRBV2 and TRBJ2-1; D is perhaps TRBD2 (5 bases). This CDR3 has 17 residues. CDR1 and CDR2 from the germline V gene are SNHLY and FYNNEI. V lost 2 bases and J lost 7, with 21 bases in between. The CDR3 region is CASSEKRARGRGNEQFF. CDR3 in DNA: TGTGCCAGCAGTGAAAAGCGAGCACGAGGGCGAGGTAATGAGCAGTTCTTC. The whole variable domain, remainder taken from reference TRBV2 and TRBJ2-1, is EPEVTQTPSHQVTQMGQEVILRCVPISNHLYFYWYRQILGQKVEFLVSFYNNEISEKSEIFDDQFSVERPDGSNFTLKIRSTKLEDSAMYFCASSEKRARGRGNEQFFGPGTRLTVL.

The table lists this clonotype with a few counts. The V and J genes are TRBV6-9 and TRBJ2-3; D gene uncertain. Per germline, CDR1 MNHGY and CDR2 SVAAGI. Trimming removed 2 bases at V and 4 bases at J, with 13 bases between. The CDR3 totals 15 residues. The CDR3 is CASSYEYRPPDTQYF. In DNA form, the CDR3 reads TGTGCCAGCAGTTATGAGTACCGTCCCCCAGATACGCAGTATTTT.

CDR3 in DNA: TGCAGTGCGACGGACAGGGGCTATGGCTACACCTTC. Translation: CSATDRGYGYTF. This rearrangement joins TRBV20-1 to TRBJ1-2; 9 bases agree with TRBD1. The CDR3 sequence is 12 residues long. V was pared by 6 bases and J by 4 bases, with 3 bases of the junction left unmatched. The germline gives CDR1 DFQATT, CDR2 SNEGSKA (reference sequence).

This clonotype was detected a few times. The chain joins TRBV7-2 to TRBJ2-1; 7 bases align to TRBD1. V lost 4 bases to trimming and J lost 6 bases; unmatched junction nucleotides: 9. CDR1 is SGHTA and CDR2 is FQGNSA in the germline V gene. This CDR3 is 15 amino acids long. Here the CDR3 DNA reads TGTGCCAGCAGCTCTGTCGCAGGGGGAAGCAATGAGCAGTTCTTC. Residues: CASSSVAGGSNEQFF. Full variable domain (rest looked up from reference TRBV7-2 and TRBJ2-1): GAGVSQSPSNKVTEKGKDVELRCDPISGHTALYWYRQSLGQGLEFLIYFQGNSAPDKSGLPSDRFSAERTGGSVSTLTIQRTQQEDSAVYLCASSSVAGGSNEQFFGPGTRLTVL.

V usage is TRBV20-1 and J usage is TRBJ1-2, with TRBD1 matching over 9 bases. Germline V gene sequence: CDR1 DFQATT, CDR2 SNEGSKA (reference sequence). The CDR3 totals 14 residues. V shed 3 bases and J 6 bases; nucleotides not matched to a gene: 8. The DNA of the CDR3 is TGCAGTGCTAGGGGGGACAGGGAAATAGATGGCTACACCTTC. Its translation: CSARGDREIDGYTF.

The table lists this clonotype with a few counts. The genes are TRBV28 and TRBJ1-5; D remains unclear. The CDR3 covers 14 residues. V lost 5 bases, J lost 4 bases, and 12 bases lay in between. Per germline, CDR1 MDHEN and CDR2 SYDVKM. The CDR3 DNA sequence: TGTGCCAGCAGTCAGCGGGGAACGAATCAGCCCCAGCATTTT. Its translation: CASSQRGTNQPQHF.

This clonotype has a handful of counts. This chain joins TRBV27 and TRBJ2-1; 12 nucleotides match TRBD2. Unmatched junction bases numbered 5, after V lost 6 bases and J lost 5 bases. The CDR3 sequence is 15 residues long. CDR1 and CDR2 from the germline V gene are MNHEY and SMNVEV (reference sequence). The DNA for the CDR3 is TGTGCCAGCAGCCCCACTAGCGGGGGGAACAATGAGCAGTTCTTC. Translated: CASSPTSGGNNEQFF.

The chain has TRBV6-6 and TRBJ2-3; 9 bases map to TRBD2. CDR3 length: 14 amino acids. Germline CDR1 and CDR2: MNHNY and SVGAGI (reference sequence). V gave up 7 bases and J gave up 4 bases; unmatched junction bases: 6. The CDR3 region has the DNA TGTGCCAGCACGAGCGGGGGGAGCGCAGATACGCAGTATTTT. Its translation: CASTSGGSADTQYF.

The table lists this clonotype with a few counts. The CDR3 nucleotides read TGTGCCAGTAGAAATTCCGGGCTCTCGCGCGCTTTCTTT. Amino acids: CASRNSGLSRAFF. The chain carries TRBV19 and TRBJ1-1, with unresolved D. The germline V gene has CDR1 LNHDA and CDR2 SQIVND (reference sequence). Deletions cut 6 bases from V and 11 bases from J, with 19 bases between. The CDR3 has 13 amino acids.